Shown below are 15 T cell receptor beta chains from a single sample sequenced in a study of spatial heterogeneity in lung cancer. TCRdb reprocessed the 5' RACE reads via MiXCR and lists one record per CDR3 protein. The repertoire holds about 100,000 distinct CDR3 sequences, with approximately 19% as singletons. Time point reported: blood at routine non-recurrence follow-up after resection. The input for sequencing was PBMCs, taken at follow-up. All receptors come from a male donor with early-stage non-small cell lung cancer.

The chain recombines TRBV7-2 with TRBJ2-3, with D tentatively TRBD1 (6 bases). With 3 bases removed from V and 9 bases from J, the gap between germline ends came to 13 bases. Germline V CDR1 and CDR2: SGHTA, FQGNSA. The length of the CDR3 is 13 residues. The CDR3 nucleotides read TGTGCCAGCAGCTTGGGGGCAGCGAAGACGCAGTATTTT. This sequence encodes CASSLGAAKTQYF.

This clonotype was seen a few times. The J gene is TRBJ1-3, the V gene TRBV9, with a possible D match to TRBD1 (6 bases). Germline CDR1 and CDR2: SGDLS and YYNGEE. V was shortened by 5 bases and J by 2 bases, with 14 bases between the two germline ends. The CDR3 is 15 amino acids. CDR3 DNA sequence: TGTGCCAGCAGGCGGGGGGCAGAGCCTGGAAACACCATATATTTT. The encoded protein is CASRRGAEPGNTIYF.

The chain is built from TRBV20-1 and TRBJ2-5; 7 bases map to TRBD2. J was trimmed by 5 bases and V by 6 bases; bases with no gene match: 9. This CDR3 is 13 amino acids long. Per the germline V gene, CDR1 is DFQATT and CDR2 is SNEGSKA (reference sequence). The CDR3 sequence: CSAPEGAGETQYF. For the CDR3, the DNA is TGCAGTGCCCCAGAGGGAGCGGGGGAGACCCAGTACTTC.

This clonotype was found a few times. J is TRBJ2-5 and V is TRBV3-1; 8 bases are a match to TRBD1. CDR1 is LGHDT, CDR2 YNNKEL, per germline (reference sequence). The trim removed 4 bases at V and 0 bases at J, leaving 7 bases unmatched. The CDR3 contains 16 residues. As DNA, the CDR3 is TGTGCCAGCAGCCCCACAGGACAGGGAAACCAAGAGACCCAGTACTTC. The encoded protein is CASSPTGQGNQETQYF.

This clonotype was seen only a few times. V is TRBV29-1 and J is TRBJ2-5; perhaps TRBD2 as D (7 bases). Germline loops: CDR1 SQVTM, CDR2 ANQGSEA. V was shortened by 4 bases and J by 0 bases, with 12 bases between the two germline ends. This CDR3 has 14 amino acids. CDR3 nucleotides: TGCAGCGTTGGAGAGGGGGGGAACCAAGAGACCCAGTACTTC. It translates to CSVGEGGNQETQYF.

Many counts were recorded for this clonotype. The rearrangement joins TRBV2 to TRBJ1-5; no reliable D call. Trimming removed 6 bases from V and 4 bases from J, with 13 bases in between. This CDR3 has 14 amino acids. CDR1 and CDR2 from the germline V gene are SNHLY and FYNNEI. CDR3 DNA: TGTGCCAGCAGGGCCGGTTACCAAAATCAGCCCCAGCATTTT. It encodes CASRAGYQNQPQHF.

This clonotype showed up just a few times. The chain uses TRBV30 and TRBJ2-3; D not certain. This CDR3 is 12 amino acids long. Germline values: CDR1 GTSNPN, CDR2 SVGIG (reference sequence). The V and J ends lost 2 bases and 2 bases respectively, with 5 bases between them. This CDR3 is CAWSTVTDTQYF. CDR3 coding DNA: TGTGCCTGGAGTACCGTCACAGATACGCAGTATTTT. Supplemented by reference TRBV30 and TRBJ2-3, the full variable domain reads SQTIHQWPATLVQPVGSPLSLECTVEGTSNPNLYWYRQAAGRGLQLLFYSVGIGQISSEVPQNLSASRPQDRQFILSSKKLLLSDSGFYLCAWSTVTDTQYFGPGTRLTVL.

This sequence joins TRBV12-3 or TRBV12-4 and TRBJ2-3; tentatively, D is TRBD1 (5 bases). V lost 2 bases, J lost 9 bases, and 9 bases lay in between. This CDR3 contains 12 residues. CDR3 in DNA: TGTGCCAGCAGTTTACAGGGTGGGACGCAGTATTTT. Amino acid sequence: CASSLQGGTQYF.

The chain couples TRBV20-1 to TRBJ2-1, with TRBD2 matching over 12 bases. This CDR3 comprises 17 residues. Germline V gives CDR1 DFQATT, CDR2 SNEGSKA (reference sequence). J lost 2 bases, V lost 5 bases, and 10 bases had no gene match. CDR3 loop: CSARPASGRAAYNEQFF. In nucleotides, the CDR3 is TGCAGTGCTCGACCCGCTAGCGGGAGGGCCGCCTACAATGAGCAGTTCTTC.

The chain recombines TRBV5-1 with TRBJ1-1; D is uncertain. Germline V gene lookup returns CDR1 SGHRS and CDR2 YFSETQ. The CDR3 extends over 14 amino acids. The V end was cut by 4 bases, the J end by 4 bases, with 14 bases between. CDR3 bases: TGCGCCAGCAGCCAAACGGGGTTGGTCACTGAAGCTTTCTTT. Amino acids: CASSQTGLVTEAFF.

The sample holds a few counts of this clonotype. The chain carries TRBV7-2 and TRBJ2-3; 9 bases align to TRBD2. CDR3 length: 15 residues. Germline values: CDR1 SGHTA, CDR2 FQGNSA. V shed 1 base and J 6 bases; nucleotides not matched to a gene: 5. CDR3 protein: CASSLGRGGMDTQYF. In nucleotides, the CDR3 is TGTGCCAGCAGCTTAGGGCGGGGGGGCATGGATACGCAGTATTTT.

The V call is TRBV19, the J call TRBJ1-5; 7 nucleotides line up with TRBD1. Trimming at V came to 5 bases and at J to 7 bases, leaving 11 bases not matched to a gene. The CDR3 covers 15 residues. The germline gives CDR1 LNHDA, CDR2 SQIVND (reference sequence). Written as DNA, the CDR3 is TGTGCCAGTAGTTTGACAGGGACTAAGGTGCAGCCCCAGCATTTT. Protein: CASSLTGTKVQPQHF.

This rearrangement joins TRBV2 to TRBJ1-5; D might be TRBD1 (5 bases). Germline CDR1 is SNHLY and CDR2 is FYNNEI. V lost 6 bases to trimming and J lost 7 bases, with 16 bases between them. The length of the CDR3 is 14 residues. In DNA, the CDR3 is TGTGCCAGCAGAGGCGGGCAGGGTAAACAGCCCCAGCATTTT. It is translated as CASRGGQGKQPQHF.

This clonotype was detected only a few times. The rearrangement links TRBV24-1 to TRBJ1-1, with 9 nucleotides matching TRBD1. The CDR3 extends over 15 amino acids. CDR1 is KGHDR and CDR2 is SFDVKD in the germline V gene. Unmatched junction bases numbered 6, after V lost 3 bases and J lost 5 bases. The CDR3 protein is CATSDDTGGRTEAFF. The CDR3 DNA sequence: TGTGCCACCAGTGATGACACAGGGGGCCGAACTGAAGCTTTCTTT.

This chain connects TRBV10-3 to TRBJ2-7; 7 nucleotides align to TRBD2. The CDR3 extends over 11 amino acids. Trimming took 10 bases from V and 7 from J; bases not matched to a gene: 7. Germline CDR1 reads ENHRY; CDR2 reads SYGVKD. CDR3 in DNA: TGTGCCACTTGGGGGAGGGGAGAGCAGTACTTC. Protein sequence: CATWGRGEQYF.